This entry lists 24 T cell receptor beta chains sequenced from one sample in a study of spatial heterogeneity in lung cancer. One entry per CDR3 protein, called by TCRdb with MiXCR from the 5' RACE reads. The sample holds roughly 39,000 distinct CDR3 sequences, 6.5% to 8.5% seen once. Stated time point: sample taken at primary tumor resection. The sequencing here drew on PBMCs, taken at surgery. All receptors come from a male donor with early-stage non-small cell lung cancer.

This clonotype appeared many times. The rearrangement links TRBV6-5 to TRBJ2-3, with 7 positions matching TRBD1. The CDR3 is 13 residues long. The germline V gene encodes CDR1 MNHEY and CDR2 SVGAGI. After removal of 4 bases from V and 7 bases from J, the junction contained 5 bases not matched to a gene. The CDR3 bases are TGTGCCAGCAGTTCCGGCAGGGGGAATACGCAGTATTTT. Translating it yields CASSSGRGNTQYF.

J is TRBJ2-3 and V is TRBV9; 9 nucleotides align to TRBD1. Germline CDR1 SGDLS, CDR2 YYNGEE. J gave up 1 base and V 3 bases, and 6 bases lay outside the gene matches. The CDR3 length is 16 residues. CDR3 sequence (DNA): TGTGCCAGCAGCGCGGGGACAGGGATTGGCACAGATACGCAGTATTTT. This sequence encodes CASSAGTGIGTDTQYF.

The table lists this clonotype with many counts. The rearrangement links TRBV4-3 to TRBJ2-1, with D possibly TRBD2 on 6 matching bases. V dropped 1 base and J dropped 0 bases, with 13 bases sitting between them. The CDR3 is made up of 17 amino acids. Per the germline V gene, CDR1 is LGHNA and CDR2 is YSLEER. The CDR3 reads CASSQGLAALSYNEQFF. The CDR3 DNA is TGCGCCAGCAGCCAAGGGTTAGCGGCCCTCTCCTACAATGAGCAGTTCTTC.

The rearrangement uses TRBV2 and TRBJ2-5, with 7 positions matching TRBD1. Trimming took 6 bases from V and 6 from J; bases not matched to a gene: 10. The CDR3 has 14 residues. Germline V gene data show CDR1 as SNHLY and CDR2 as FYNNEI. The chain's CDR3 is CASSESHRGQTQYF. CDR3 bases: TGTGCCAGCAGCGAGTCCCACAGGGGTCAGACCCAGTACTTC.

This clonotype was detected ten times or more. This sequence joins TRBV9 and TRBJ2-7; D is uncertain. Trimming removed 0 bases from V and 2 bases from J, with 9 bases in between. Germline lookup yields CDR1 SGDLS and CDR2 YYNGEE. The CDR3 runs to 14 residues. The CDR3 nucleotides read TGTGCCAGCAGCGTAGAAGGGTCGCCCTACGAGCAGTACTTC. Translated, it gives CASSVEGSPYEQYF.

In this sample, this clonotype turned up many times. The rearrangement joins TRBV14 to TRBJ1-1; the match to TRBD1 covers 10 bases. The V segment lost 1 base and the J segment 5 bases; nucleotides outside the gene matches: 16. The length of the CDR3 is 19 residues. In germline, CDR1 is SGHDN, CDR2 FVKESK. DNA of the CDR3: TGTGCCAGCAGCCAAGGCCGGGACAGGGGTCTCGTCGGGAGTACTGAAGCTTTCTTT. It codes for CASSQGRDRGLVGSTEAFF.

In this sample, this clonotype turned up a few times. One end of the junction does not line up with germline, which may come from a read error. The chain has TRBV12-3 or TRBV12-4 and TRBJ1-5; TRBD1 matches at 11 bases. There are 16 residues in the CDR3. DNA for the CDR3: TGTGCCAGCAAACCCGGGACAGGGGGTCCCGCAGGTCCCCAGCATTTC. This gives the protein CASKPGTGGPAGPQHF.

This clonotype was counted a few times. The rearrangement uses TRBV4-3 and TRBJ2-2; 7 bases agree with TRBD1. This CDR3 has 16 residues. Trimming removed 4 bases from V and 6 bases from J; junction bases left unmatched: 11. Looked up from germline, CDR1 is LGHNA and CDR2 is YSLEER. DNA of the CDR3: TGCGCCAGCAGCCGAGAAGGGGGCGCAGGGGCCGGGGAGCTGTTTTTT. Protein product: CASSREGGAGAGELFF.

This clonotype was counted many times. The rearrangement joins TRBV7-2 to TRBJ1-2, with TRBD1 as a possible D gene (5 bases). The CDR3 spans 13 residues. Germline assignment: CDR1 SGHTA and CDR2 FQGNSA. The V end was cut by 3 bases, the J end by 7 bases, with 12 bases between. CDR3 sequence: CASSFDRPLGYTF. The CDR3 coding sequence is TGTGCCAGCAGCTTCGACAGACCTCTTGGCTACACCTTC.

This clonotype was seen at least ten times. The genes are TRBV2 and TRBJ2-3, with TRBD2 matching 12 bases. From germline, CDR1 is SNHLY and CDR2 FYNNEI. The CDR3 length is 20 residues. Germline trimming cut 5 bases from V and 2 bases from J; bases unmatched to any gene: 17. The CDR3 is CASSPGQLRLAGAHTDTQYF. The CDR3 DNA is TGTGCCAGCAGTCCAGGACAGCTTAGACTAGCGGGGGCCCACACAGATACGCAGTATTTT.

The sample holds a few counts of this clonotype. The V gene is TRBV9, the J gene TRBJ1-3; tentative D call: TRBD1 (6 bases). Germline lookup yields CDR1 SGDLS and CDR2 YYNGEE. This CDR3 is built from 15 residues. V lost 3 bases to trimming and J lost 0 bases, with 10 bases between them. CDR3 protein: CASSASGDSGNTIYF. As DNA, the CDR3 is TGTGCCAGCAGCGCGTCAGGGGACTCTGGAAACACCATATATTTT. The variable domain in full, completed from reference TRBV9 and TRBJ1-3, reads DSGVTQTPKHLITATGQRVTLRCSPRSGDLSVYWYQQSLDQGLQFLIQYYNGEERAKGNILERFSAQQFPDLHSELNLSSLELGDSALYFCASSASGDSGNTIYFGEGSWLTVV.

Ten or more counts support this clonotype. V gene TRBV4-3 combines with J gene TRBJ1-2; D remains unclear. The V gene lost 0 bases and the J gene lost 8 bases, with 16 bases spanning the gap. The CDR3 extends over 15 amino acids. Germline CDR1 and CDR2: LGHNA and YSLEER. The CDR3 bases are TGCGCCAGCAGCCAAGATCACGCAAGGGTGGCAGGCTACACCTTC. Translating it yields CASSQDHARVAGYTF.

This sequence joins TRBV9 and TRBJ2-1, with 15 bases fitting TRBD2. With 7 bases clipped from V and 5 bases from J, the junction kept 19 bases outside the gene matches. The germline V gene encodes CDR1 SGDLS and CDR2 YYNGEE. CDR3 length: 20 residues. The CDR3 loop reads CASGPRPGLAGGGTNNEQFF. The CDR3 nucleotides are TGTGCCAGCGGCCCTCGGCCGGGACTAGCGGGAGGAGGGACCAACAATGAGCAGTTCTTC. Combining the CDR3 with reference TRBV9 and TRBJ2-1 gives the whole variable domain DSGVTQTPKHLITATGQRVTLRCSPRSGDLSVYWYQQSLDQGLQFLIQYYNGEERAKGNILERFSAQQFPDLHSELNLSSLELGDSALYFCASGPRPGLAGGGTNNEQFFGPGTRLTVL.

This clonotype was seen a few times. The gene calls are TRBV7-8 and TRBJ2-5; 15 positions match TRBD2. This CDR3 region has 17 residues. With V trimmed by 5 bases and J by 1 base, 5 bases remained unmatched. The germline V gene encodes CDR1 SGHVS and CDR2 FQNEAQ. The CDR3, as DNA: TGTGCCAGCAGCAAGGGACTAGCGGGAGGAGGCCAAGAGACCCAGTACTTC. Its protein is CASSKGLAGGGQETQYF.

This clonotype was seen a few times. The chain is built from TRBV30 and TRBJ1-2; D possibly corresponds to TRBD1 (6 bases). Trimming pared 2 bases from V and 6 bases from J, leaving 16 bases between. The CDR3 totals 14 residues. The germline V gene has CDR1 GTSNPN and CDR2 SVGIG (reference sequence). CDR3 in DNA: TGTGCCTGGAGTATTCTCACAGGGATTCATGGCTACACCTTC. Its translation is CAWSILTGIHGYTF.

With regard to this clonotype: Since a much larger clone is just one base distant, this may be a read error. The chain recombines TRBV18 with TRBJ1-5; 7 bases match TRBD1. The CDR3 is 14 amino acids. The germline CDR1 and CDR2 sequences are KGHSH and LQKENI. The CDR3 sequence: CASLPAGGKEPQHF. CDR3 bases: TGTGCCAGCTTACCAGCAGGGGGGAAAGAGCCCCAGCATTTT.

This rearrangement joins TRBV7-2 to TRBJ2-1, with 10 bases identical to TRBD2. The CDR3 has 17 residues. The ends lost 4 bases at V and 7 bases at J; junction bases unmatched: 13. CDR1 SGHTA and CDR2 FQGNSA come from the germline V gene. The CDR3: CASSSRGRAGGRNEQFF. DNA for the CDR3: TGTGCCAGCAGCTCCCGTGGTAGAGCGGGAGGGCGGAATGAGCAGTTCTTC.

This clonotype was seen ten or more times. This rearrangement joins TRBV11-3 to TRBJ2-1; tentatively, D is TRBD2 (6 bases). The CDR3 covers 14 residues. Germline-derived CDR1 and CDR2 are SGHNT and YENEEA. Trimming removed 1 base from V and 6 bases from J, with 10 bases in between. The CDR3 nucleotides read TGTGCCAGCAGCTTAGCGGGAGTCTTCAATGAGCAGTTCTTC. This translates into CASSLAGVFNEQFF.

This clonotype was seen more than once but under ten times. V is TRBV27 and J is TRBJ1-5; 9 nucleotides line up with TRBD1. The germline gives CDR1 MNHEY, CDR2 SMNVEV (reference sequence). CDR3 length equals 15 residues. V was pared by 0 bases and J by 6 bases, with 3 bases of the junction left unmatched. In DNA, the CDR3 is TGTGCCAGCAGTTTATCGACAGGGGGGGGTCAGCCCCAGCATTTT. As protein: CASSLSTGGGQPQHF.

This clonotype was seen repeatedly, ten times or more. The genes are TRBV7-9 and TRBJ1-1, with 8 nucleotides matching TRBD1. CDR1 and CDR2 (germline): SEHNR, FQNEAQ (reference sequence). J lost 7 bases, V lost 7 bases, and 5 bases had no gene match. The CDR3 has 12 amino acids. CDR3 loop: CASTRTGSEAFF. The CDR3 DNA reads TGTGCCAGCACACGGACAGGGAGTGAAGCTTTCTTT.

The CDR3: CASSQDQRGGELFF. The CDR3 DNA is TGTGCCAGCAGCCAAGATCAAAGGGGCGGGGAGCTGTTTTTT. The chain joins TRBV14 to TRBJ2-2, with D possibly matching TRBD1 (5 bases). This CDR3 region has 14 residues. Germline CDR1 reads SGHDN; CDR2 reads FVKESK. V gave up 0 bases and J gave up 7 bases, with 9 bases separating them.

This clonotype was detected a few times. This chain connects TRBV6-2 or TRBV6-3 to TRBJ2-7, with 7 bases identical to TRBD1. Trimming cost V 6 bases and J 0 bases; bases outside gene matches: 8. The CDR3 has 15 amino acids. The V gene's germline CDR1 is MNHEY and CDR2 SVGEGT. CDR3 DNA sequence: TGTGCCAGCAGCCTCATAGGGGGCAGCTCCTACGAGCAGTACGTC. This sequence encodes CASSLIGGSSYEQYV.

This clonotype was picked up many times. The gene calls are TRBV29-1 and TRBJ2-3; D possibly matches TRBD1 or TRBD2 (5 bases each). CDR1 and CDR2 from the germline V gene are SQVTM and ANQGSEA. The V gene lost 4 bases and the J gene lost 0 bases, with 20 bases spanning the gap. The CDR3 totals 17 residues. The CDR3 DNA sequence: TGCAGCGTTGGCCCTCGGGACCAGCGGACTAGCACAGATACGCAGTATTTT. Amino acid sequence: CSVGPRDQRTSTDTQYF.

This clonotype was found many times. The chain's CDR3 is CAKQRGANTGELFF. The DNA for the CDR3 is TGTGCCAAACAGCGGGGGGCAAATACCGGGGAGCTGTTTTTT. This chain links TRBV2 with TRBJ2-2; 9 nucleotides match TRBD2. The CDR3 is 14 residues long. Germline V gives CDR1 SNHLY, CDR2 FYNNEI. Trimming removed 10 bases from V and 5 bases from J; junction bases left unmatched: 8. Looking up the rest from reference TRBV2 and TRBJ2-2 gives the full variable domain: EPEVTQTPSHQVTQMGQEVILRCVPISNHLYFYWYRQILGQKVEFLVSFYNNEISEKSEIFDDQFSVERPDGSNFTLKIRSTKLEDSAMYFCAKQRGANTGELFFGEGSRLTVL.